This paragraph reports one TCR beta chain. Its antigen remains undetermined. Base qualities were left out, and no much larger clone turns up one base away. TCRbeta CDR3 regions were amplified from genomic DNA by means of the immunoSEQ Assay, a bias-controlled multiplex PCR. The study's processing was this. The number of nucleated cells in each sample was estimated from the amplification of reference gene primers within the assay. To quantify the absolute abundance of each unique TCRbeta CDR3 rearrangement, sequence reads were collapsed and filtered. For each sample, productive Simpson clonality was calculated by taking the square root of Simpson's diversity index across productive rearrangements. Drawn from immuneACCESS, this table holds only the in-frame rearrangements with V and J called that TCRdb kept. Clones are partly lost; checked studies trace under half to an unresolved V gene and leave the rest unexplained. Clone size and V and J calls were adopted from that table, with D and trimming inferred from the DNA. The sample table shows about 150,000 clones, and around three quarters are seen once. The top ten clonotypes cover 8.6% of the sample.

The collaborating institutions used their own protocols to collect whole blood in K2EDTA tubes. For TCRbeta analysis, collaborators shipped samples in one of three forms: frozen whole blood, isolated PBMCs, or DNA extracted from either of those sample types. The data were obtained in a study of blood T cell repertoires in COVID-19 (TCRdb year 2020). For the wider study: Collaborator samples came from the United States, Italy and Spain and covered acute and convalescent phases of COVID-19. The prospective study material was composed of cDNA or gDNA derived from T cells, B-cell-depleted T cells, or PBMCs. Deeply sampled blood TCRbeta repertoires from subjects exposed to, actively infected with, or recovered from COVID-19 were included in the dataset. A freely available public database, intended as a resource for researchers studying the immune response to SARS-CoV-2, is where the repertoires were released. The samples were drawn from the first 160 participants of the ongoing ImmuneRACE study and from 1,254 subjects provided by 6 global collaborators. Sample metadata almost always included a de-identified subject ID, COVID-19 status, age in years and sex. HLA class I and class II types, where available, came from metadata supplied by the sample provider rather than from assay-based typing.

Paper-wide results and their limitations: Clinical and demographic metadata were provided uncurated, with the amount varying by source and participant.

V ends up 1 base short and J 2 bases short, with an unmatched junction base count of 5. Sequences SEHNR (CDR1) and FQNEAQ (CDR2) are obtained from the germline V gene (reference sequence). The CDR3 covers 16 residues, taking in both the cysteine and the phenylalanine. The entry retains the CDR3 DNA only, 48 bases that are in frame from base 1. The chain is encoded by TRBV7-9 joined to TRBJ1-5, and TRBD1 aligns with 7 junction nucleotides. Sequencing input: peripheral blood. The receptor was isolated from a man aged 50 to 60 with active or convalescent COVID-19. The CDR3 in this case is CASSLGLTGGNQPQHF. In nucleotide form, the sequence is TGTGCCAGCAGCTTAGGTCTTACAGGGGGCAATCAGCCCCAGCATTTT.